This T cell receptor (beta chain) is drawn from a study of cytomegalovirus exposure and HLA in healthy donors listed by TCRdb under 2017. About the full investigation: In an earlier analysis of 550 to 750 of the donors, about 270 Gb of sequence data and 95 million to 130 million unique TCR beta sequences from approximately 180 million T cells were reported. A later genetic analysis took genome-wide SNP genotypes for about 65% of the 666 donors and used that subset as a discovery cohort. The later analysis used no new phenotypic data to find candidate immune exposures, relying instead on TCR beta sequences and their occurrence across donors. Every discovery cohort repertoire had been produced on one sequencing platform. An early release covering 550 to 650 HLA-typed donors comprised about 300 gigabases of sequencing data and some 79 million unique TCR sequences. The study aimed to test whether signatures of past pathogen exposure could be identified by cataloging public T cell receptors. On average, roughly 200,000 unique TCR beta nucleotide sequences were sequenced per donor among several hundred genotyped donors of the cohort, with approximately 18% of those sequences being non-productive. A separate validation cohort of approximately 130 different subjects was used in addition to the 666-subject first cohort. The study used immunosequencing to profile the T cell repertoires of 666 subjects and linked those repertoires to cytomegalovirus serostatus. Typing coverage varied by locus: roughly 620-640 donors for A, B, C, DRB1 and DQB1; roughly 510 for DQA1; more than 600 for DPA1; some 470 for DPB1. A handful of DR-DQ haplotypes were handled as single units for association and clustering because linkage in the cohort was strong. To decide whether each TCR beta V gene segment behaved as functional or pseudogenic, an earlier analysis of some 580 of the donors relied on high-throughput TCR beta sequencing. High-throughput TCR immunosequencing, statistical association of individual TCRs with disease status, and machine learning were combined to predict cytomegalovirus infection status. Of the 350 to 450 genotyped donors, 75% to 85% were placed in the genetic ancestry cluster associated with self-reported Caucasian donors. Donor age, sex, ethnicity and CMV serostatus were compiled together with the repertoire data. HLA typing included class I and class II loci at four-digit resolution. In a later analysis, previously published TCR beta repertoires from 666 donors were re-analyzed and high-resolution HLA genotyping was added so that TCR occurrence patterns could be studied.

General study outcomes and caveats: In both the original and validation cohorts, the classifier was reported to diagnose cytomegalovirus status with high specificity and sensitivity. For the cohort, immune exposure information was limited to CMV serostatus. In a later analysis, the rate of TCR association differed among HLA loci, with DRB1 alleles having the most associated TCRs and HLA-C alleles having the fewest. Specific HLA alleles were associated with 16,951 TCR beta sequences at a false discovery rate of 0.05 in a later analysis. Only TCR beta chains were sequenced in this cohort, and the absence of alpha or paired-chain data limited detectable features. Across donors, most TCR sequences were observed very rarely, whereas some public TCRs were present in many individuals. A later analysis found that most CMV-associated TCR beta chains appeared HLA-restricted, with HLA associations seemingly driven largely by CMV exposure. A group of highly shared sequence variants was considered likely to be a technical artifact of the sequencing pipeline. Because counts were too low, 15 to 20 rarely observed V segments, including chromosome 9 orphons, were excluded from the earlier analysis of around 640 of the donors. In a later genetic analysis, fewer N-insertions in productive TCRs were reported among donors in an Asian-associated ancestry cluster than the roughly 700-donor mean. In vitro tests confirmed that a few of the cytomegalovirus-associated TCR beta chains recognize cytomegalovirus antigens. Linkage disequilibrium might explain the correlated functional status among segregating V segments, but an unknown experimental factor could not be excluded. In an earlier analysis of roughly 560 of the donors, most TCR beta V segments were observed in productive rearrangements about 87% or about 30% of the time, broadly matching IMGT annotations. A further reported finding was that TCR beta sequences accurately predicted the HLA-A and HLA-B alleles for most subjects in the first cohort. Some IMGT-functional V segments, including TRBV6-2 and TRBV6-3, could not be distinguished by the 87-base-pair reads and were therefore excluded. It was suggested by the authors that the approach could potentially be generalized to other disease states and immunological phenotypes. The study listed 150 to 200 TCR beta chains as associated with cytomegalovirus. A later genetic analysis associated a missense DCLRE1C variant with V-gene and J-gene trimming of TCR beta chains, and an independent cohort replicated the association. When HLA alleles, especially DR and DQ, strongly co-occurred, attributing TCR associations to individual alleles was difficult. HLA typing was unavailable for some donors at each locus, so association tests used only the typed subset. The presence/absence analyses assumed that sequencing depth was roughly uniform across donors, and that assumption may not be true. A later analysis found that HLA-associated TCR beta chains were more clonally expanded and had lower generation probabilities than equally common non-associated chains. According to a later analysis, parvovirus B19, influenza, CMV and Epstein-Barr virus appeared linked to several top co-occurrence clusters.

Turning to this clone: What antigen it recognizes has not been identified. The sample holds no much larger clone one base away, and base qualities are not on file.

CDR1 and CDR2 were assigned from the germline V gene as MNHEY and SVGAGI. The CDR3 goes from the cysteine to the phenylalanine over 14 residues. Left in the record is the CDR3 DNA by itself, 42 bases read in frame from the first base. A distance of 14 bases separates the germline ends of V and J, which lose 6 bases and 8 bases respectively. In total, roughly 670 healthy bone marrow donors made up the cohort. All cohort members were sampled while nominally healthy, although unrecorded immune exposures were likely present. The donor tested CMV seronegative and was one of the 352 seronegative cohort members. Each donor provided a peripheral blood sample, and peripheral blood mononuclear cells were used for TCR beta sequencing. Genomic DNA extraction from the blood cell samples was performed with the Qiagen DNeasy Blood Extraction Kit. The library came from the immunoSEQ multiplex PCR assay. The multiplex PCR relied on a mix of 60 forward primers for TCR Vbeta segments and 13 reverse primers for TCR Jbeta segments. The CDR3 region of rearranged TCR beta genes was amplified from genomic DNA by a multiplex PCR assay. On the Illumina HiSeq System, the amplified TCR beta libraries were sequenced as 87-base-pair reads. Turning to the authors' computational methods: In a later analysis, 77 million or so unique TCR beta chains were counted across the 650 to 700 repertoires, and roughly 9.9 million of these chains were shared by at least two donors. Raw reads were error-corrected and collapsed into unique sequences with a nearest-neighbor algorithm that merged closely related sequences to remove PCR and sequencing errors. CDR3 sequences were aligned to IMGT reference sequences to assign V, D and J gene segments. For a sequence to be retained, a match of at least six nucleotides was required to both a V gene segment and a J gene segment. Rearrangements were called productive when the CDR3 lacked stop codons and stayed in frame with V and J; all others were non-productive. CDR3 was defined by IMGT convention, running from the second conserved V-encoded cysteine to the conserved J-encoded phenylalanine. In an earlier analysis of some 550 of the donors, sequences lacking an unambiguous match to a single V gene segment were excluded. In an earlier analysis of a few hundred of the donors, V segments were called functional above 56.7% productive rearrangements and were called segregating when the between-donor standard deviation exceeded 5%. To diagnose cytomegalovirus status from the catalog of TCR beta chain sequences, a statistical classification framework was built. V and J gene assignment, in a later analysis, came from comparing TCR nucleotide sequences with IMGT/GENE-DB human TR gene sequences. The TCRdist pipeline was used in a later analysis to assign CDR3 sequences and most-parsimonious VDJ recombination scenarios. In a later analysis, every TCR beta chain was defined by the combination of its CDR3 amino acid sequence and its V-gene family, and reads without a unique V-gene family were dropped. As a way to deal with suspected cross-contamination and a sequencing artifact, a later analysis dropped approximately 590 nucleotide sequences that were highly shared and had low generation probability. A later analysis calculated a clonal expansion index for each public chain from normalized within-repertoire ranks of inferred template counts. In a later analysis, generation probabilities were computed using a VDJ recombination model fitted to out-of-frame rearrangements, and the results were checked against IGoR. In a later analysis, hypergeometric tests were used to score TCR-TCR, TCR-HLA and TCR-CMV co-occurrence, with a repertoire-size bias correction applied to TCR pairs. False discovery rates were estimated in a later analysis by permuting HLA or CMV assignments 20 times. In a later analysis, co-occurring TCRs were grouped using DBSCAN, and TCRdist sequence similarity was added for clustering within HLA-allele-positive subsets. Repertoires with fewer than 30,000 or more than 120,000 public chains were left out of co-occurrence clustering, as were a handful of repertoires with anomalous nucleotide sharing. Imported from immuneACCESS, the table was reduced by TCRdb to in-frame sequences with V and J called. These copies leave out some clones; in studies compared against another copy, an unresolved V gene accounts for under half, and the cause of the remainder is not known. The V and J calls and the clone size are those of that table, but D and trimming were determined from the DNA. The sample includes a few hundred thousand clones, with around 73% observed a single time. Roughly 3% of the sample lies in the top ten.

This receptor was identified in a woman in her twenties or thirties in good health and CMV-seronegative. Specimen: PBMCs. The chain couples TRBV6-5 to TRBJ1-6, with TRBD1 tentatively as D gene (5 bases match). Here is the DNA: TGTGCCAGCAGCCCCAGGGAGGGTGATTCACCCCTCCACTTT. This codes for CASSPREGDSPLHF.